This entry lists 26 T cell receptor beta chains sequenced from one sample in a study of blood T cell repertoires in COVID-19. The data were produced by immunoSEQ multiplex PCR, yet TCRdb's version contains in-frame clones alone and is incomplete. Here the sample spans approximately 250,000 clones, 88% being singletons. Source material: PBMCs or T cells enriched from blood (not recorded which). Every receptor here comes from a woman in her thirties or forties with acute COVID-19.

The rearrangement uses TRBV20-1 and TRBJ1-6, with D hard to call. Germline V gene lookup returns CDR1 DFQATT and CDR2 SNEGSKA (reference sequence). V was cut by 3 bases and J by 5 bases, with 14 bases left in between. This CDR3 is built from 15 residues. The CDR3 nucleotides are TGCAGTGCTAGTTTGTCCGGGTTTAATAATTCACCCCTCCACTTT. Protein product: CSASLSGFNNSPLHF.

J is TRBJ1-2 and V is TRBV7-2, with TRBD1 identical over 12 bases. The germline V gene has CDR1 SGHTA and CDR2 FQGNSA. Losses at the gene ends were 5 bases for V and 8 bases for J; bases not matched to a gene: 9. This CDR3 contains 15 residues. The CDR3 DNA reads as TGTGCCAGCAGCGAACAGGGACAGGGGGCGGGCGGCTACACCTTC. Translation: CASSEQGQGAGGYTF.

The CDR3 DNA reads as TGTGCCAGCAGCTTAACACGGATTCCCTCACAGGAGGGCTACACCTTC. Its translation: CASSLTRIPSQEGYTF. The V and J genes are TRBV7-8 and TRBJ1-2; TRBD1 is a possible D gene (5 bases). Deletions cut 2 bases from V and 8 bases from J, with 21 bases between. CDR1 SGHVS and CDR2 FQNEAQ come from the germline V gene. This CDR3 contains 16 residues.

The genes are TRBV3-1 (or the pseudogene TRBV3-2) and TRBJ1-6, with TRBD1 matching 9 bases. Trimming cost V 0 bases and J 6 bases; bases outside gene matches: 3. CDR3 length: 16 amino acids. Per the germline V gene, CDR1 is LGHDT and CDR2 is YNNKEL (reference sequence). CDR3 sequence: CASSQEWTGVNSPLHF. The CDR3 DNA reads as TGTGCCAGCAGCCAAGAATGGACAGGGGTTAATTCACCCCTCCACTTT.

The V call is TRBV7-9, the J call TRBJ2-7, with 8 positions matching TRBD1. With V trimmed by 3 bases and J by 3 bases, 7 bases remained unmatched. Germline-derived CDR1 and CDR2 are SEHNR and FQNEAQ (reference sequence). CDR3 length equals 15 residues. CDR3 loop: CASSFYGTGNYEQYF. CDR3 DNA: TGTGCCAGCAGCTTTTACGGGACAGGAAACTACGAGCAGTACTTC.

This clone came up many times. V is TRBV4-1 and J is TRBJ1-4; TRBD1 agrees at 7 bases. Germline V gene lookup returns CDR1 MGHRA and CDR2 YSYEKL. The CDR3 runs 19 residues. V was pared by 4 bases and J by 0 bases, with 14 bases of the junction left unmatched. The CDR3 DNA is TGCGCCAGCAGCCCGATGGGGACAGTACTTTCTGCAACTAATGAAAAACTGTTTTTT. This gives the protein CASSPMGTVLSATNEKLFF.

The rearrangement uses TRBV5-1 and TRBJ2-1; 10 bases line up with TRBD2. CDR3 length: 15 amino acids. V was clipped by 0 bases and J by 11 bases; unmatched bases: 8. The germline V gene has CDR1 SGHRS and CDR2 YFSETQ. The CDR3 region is CASSLGTSGTRQQFF. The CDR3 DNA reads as TGCGCCAGCAGCTTGGGGACTAGCGGCACAAGGCAGCAGTTCTTC. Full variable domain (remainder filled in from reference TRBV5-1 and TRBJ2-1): KAGVTQTPRYLIKTRGQQVTLSCSPISGHRSVSWYQQTPGQGLQFLFEYFSETQRNKGNFPGRFSGRQFSNSRSEMNVSTLELGDSALYLCASSLGTSGTRQQFFGPGTRLTVL.

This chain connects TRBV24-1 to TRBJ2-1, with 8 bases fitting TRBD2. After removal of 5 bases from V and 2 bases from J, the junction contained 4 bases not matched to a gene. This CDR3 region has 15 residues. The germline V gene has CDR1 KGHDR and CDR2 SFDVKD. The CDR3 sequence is CATSVTGGPYNEQFF. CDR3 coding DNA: TGTGCCACCAGTGTCACGGGAGGGCCCTACAATGAGCAGTTCTTC.

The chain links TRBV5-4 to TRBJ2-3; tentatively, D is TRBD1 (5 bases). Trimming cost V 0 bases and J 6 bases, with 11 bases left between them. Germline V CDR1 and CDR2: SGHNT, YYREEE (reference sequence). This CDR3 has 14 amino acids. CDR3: CASSLARARDTQYF. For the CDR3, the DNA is TGTGCCAGCAGCTTGGCCAGGGCCCGGGATACGCAGTATTTT.

The CDR3 spells CASSSQENTEAFF. DNA of the CDR3: TGTGCCAGCAGTTCGCAGGAGAACACTGAAGCTTTCTTT. The V call is TRBV7-9, the J call TRBJ1-1; no definite D call. The germline V gene has CDR1 SEHNR and CDR2 FQNEAQ (reference sequence). Trimming stripped 6 bases from V and 1 base from J, with 9 bases between. The CDR3 extends over 13 amino acids. The whole variable domain, remainder taken from reference TRBV7-9 and TRBJ1-1, is DTGVSQNPRHKITKRGQNVTFRCDPISEHNRLYWYRQTLGQGPEFLTYFQNEAQLEKSRLLSDRFSAERPKGSFSTLEIQRTEQGDSAMYLCASSSQENTEAFFGQGTRLTVV.

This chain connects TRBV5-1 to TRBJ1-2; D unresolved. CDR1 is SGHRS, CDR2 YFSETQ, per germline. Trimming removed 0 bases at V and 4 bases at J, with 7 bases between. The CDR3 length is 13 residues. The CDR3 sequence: CASSLEPGYGYTF. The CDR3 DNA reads TGCGCCAGCAGCTTGGAGCCCGGCTATGGCTACACCTTC.

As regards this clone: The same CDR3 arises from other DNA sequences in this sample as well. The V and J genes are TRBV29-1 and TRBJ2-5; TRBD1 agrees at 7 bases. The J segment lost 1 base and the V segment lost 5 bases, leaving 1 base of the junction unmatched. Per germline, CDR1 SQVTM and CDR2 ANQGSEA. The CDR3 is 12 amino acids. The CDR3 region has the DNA TGCAGCGTTAGGACAGGCCAAGAGACCCAGTACTTC. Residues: CSVRTGQETQYF. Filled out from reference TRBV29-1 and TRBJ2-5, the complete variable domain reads SAVISQKPSRDICQRGTSLTIQCQVDSQVTMMFWYRQQPGQSLTLIATANQGSEATYESGFVIDKFPISRPNLTFSTLTVSNMSPEDSSIYLCSVRTGQETQYFGPGTRLLVL.

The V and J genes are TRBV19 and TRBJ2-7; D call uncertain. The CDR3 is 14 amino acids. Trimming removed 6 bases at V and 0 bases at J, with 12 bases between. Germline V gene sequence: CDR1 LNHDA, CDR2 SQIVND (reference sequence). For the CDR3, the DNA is TGTGCCAGTAGGCCAACACGATTCTCCTACGAGCAGTACGTC. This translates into CASRPTRFSYEQYV.

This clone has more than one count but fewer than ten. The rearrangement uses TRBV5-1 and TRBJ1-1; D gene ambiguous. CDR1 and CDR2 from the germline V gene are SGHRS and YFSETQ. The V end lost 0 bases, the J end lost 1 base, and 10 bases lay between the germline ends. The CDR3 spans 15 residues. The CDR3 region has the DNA TGCGCCAGCAGCTTGGAGCGGACGGCGAACACTGAAGCTTTCTTT. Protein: CASSLERTANTEAFF. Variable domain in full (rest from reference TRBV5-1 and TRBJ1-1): KAGVTQTPRYLIKTRGQQVTLSCSPISGHRSVSWYQQTPGQGLQFLFEYFSETQRNKGNFPGRFSGRQFSNSRSEMNVSTLELGDSALYLCASSLERTANTEAFFGQGTRLTVV.

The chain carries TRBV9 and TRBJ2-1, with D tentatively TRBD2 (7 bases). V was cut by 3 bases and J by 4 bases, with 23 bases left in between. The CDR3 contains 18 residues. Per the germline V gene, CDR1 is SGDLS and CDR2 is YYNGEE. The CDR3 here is CASSGPVLGGQDYNEQFF. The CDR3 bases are TGTGCCAGCAGCGGCCCTGTGTTGGGGGGGCAAGATTACAATGAGCAGTTCTTC.

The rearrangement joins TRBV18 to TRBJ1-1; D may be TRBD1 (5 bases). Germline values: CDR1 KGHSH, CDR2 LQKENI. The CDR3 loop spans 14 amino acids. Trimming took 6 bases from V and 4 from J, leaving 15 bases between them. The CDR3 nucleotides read TGTGCCAGCTCCTCCAAAGGGGCAGGCACTGAAGCTTTCTTT. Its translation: CASSSKGAGTEAFF.

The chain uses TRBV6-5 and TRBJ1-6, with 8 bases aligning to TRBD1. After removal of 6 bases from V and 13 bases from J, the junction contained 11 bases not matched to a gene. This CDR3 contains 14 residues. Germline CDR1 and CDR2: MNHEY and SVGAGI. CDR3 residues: CASSAIQGEVPLHF. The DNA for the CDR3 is TGTGCCAGCAGCGCAATACAGGGGGAAGTTCCCCTCCACTTT.

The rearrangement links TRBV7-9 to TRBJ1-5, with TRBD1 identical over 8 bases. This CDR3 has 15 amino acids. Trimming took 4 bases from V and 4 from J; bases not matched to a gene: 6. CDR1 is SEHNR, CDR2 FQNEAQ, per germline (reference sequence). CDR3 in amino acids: CASSSTGVGNQPQHF. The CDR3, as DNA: TGTGCCAGCAGCTCGACAGGGGTAGGAAATCAGCCCCAGCATTTT.

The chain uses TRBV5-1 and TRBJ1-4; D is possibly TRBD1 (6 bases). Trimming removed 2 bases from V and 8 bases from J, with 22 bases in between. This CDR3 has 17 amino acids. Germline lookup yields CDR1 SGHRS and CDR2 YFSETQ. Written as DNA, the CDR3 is TGCGCCAGCAGCTTCCGGGATTCGGCAGGGGCAGGGGAAAAACTGTTTTTT. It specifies CASSFRDSAGAGEKLFF.

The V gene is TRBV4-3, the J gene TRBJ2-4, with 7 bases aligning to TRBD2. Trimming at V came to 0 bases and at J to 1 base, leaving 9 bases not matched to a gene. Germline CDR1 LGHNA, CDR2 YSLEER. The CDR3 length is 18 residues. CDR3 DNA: TGCGCCAGCAGCCAAGATCGTGGACTAGTTTTTGCCAAAAACATTCAGTACTTC. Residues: CASSQDRGLVFAKNIQYF.

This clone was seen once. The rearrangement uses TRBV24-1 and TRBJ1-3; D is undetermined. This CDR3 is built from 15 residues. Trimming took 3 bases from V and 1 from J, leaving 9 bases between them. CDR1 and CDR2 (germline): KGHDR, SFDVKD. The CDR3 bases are TGTGCCACCAGTGATCCTACGGGGTCTGGAAACACCATATATTTT. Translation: CATSDPTGSGNTIYF.

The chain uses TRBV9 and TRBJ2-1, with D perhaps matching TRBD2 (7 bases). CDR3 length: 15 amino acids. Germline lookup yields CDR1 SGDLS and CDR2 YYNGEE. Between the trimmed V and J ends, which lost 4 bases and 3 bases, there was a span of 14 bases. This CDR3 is CASSPEGGIYNEQFF. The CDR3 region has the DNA TGTGCCAGCAGCCCCGAGGGGGGGATCTACAATGAGCAGTTCTTC.

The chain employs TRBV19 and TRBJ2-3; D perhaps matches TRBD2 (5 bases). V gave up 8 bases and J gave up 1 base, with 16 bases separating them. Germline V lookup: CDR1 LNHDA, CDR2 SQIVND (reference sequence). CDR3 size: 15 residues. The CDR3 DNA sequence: TGTGCCAGTTGCCAGAGTCCGGAGGGCACAGATACGCAGTATTTT. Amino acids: CASCQSPEGTDTQYF.

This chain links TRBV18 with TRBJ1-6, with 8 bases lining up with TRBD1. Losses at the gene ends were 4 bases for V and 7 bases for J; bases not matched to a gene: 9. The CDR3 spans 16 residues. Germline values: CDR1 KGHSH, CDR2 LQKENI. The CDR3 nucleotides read TGTGCCAGCTCACAAACGCCGGGACAGGACAATTCACCCCTCCACTTT. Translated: CASSQTPGQDNSPLHF.

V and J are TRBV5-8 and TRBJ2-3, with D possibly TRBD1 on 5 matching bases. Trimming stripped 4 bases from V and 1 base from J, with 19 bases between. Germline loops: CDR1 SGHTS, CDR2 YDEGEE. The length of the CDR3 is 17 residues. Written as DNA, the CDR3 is TGTGCCAGCAGCCCGGTAATCTCAGGGTGGGGCACAGATACGCAGTATTTT. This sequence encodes CASSPVISGWGTDTQYF.

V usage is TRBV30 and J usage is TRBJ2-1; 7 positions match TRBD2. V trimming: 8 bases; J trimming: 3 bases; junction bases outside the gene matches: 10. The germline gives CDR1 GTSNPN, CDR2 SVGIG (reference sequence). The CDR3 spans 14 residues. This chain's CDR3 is CAGSTGTIYNEQFF. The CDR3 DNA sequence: TGTGCCGGATCCACCGGGACTATCTACAATGAGCAGTTCTTC.